The 22 T cell receptor beta chains below all came from one sample that was sequenced in a study of T-cell memory formation after mild COVID-19 (TCRdb year 2021). Libraries were made using 5' RACE. Sequenced using an Illumina NovaSeq 6000. The raw public reads went through TCRdb reprocessing: fastp at Q25, MiXCR clone calling, in-frame beta chains kept. Identical CDR3 proteins give one entry, which carries the most common genes and DNA. In all, the sample holds 400,000 to 500,000 distinct CDR3 sequences, and about 20% of those were seen once. Of the sample, 7.5% to 9.5% falls within the top ten clones. Sequenced sample: PBMCs or a T cell subset sorted from them (not recorded which). These receptors all stem from an adult woman who had mild COVID-19 (a few samples of this study predate the infection). The sample titles of this study are shuffled in the database, so cell type and time point are left out; the donor was told from shared clones.

This clonotype was counted only a few times. The chain uses TRBV29-1 and TRBJ2-7; 8 bases line up with TRBD2. The V and J ends lost 6 bases and 5 bases, in that order; junction bases with no gene match: 9. This CDR3 is 13 amino acids long. From germline, CDR1 is SQVTM and CDR2 ANQGSEA. This CDR3 reads CSVDSGGEHEQYF. The CDR3 bases are TGCAGCGTGGACAGCGGGGGAGAACACGAGCAGTACTTC.

V usage is TRBV29-1 and J usage is TRBJ1-2; 9 nucleotides match TRBD1. V trimming: 7 bases; J trimming: 5 bases; junction bases outside the gene matches: 17. This CDR3 is built from 16 residues. Germline-derived CDR1 and CDR2 are SQVTM and ANQGSEA. The CDR3: CSAAGGSDRGRYGYTF. The CDR3 DNA sequence: TGCAGCGCCGCTGGGGGATCGGACAGGGGAAGGTATGGCTACACCTTC.

This clonotype was seen more than once but under ten times. The chain couples TRBV19 to TRBJ1-5; D remains ambiguous. Trimming took 4 bases from V and 1 from J, leaving 11 bases between them. Germline V gives CDR1 LNHDA, CDR2 SQIVND (reference sequence). This CDR3 contains 15 residues. The CDR3 region has the DNA TGTGCCAGTAGTACTGGGCGAGCAAGCAATCAGCCCCAGCATTTT. Protein sequence: CASSTGRASNQPQHF.

The gene calls are TRBV7-9 and TRBJ1-5; D is ambiguous. Trimming removed 1 base at V and 2 bases at J, with 9 bases between. Per the germline V gene, CDR1 is SEHNR and CDR2 is FQNEAQ (reference sequence). The CDR3 has 15 residues. The CDR3 region is CASSLGQQGNQPQHF. The CDR3 DNA follows: TGTGCCAGCAGCTTAGGGCAACAAGGCAATCAGCCCCAGCATTTT.

This clonotype was seen more than once but under ten times. In DNA form, the CDR3 reads TGTGCCAGCAGTTTCTCCTGGGGGGGCAATGGCTACACCTTC. This translates into CASSFSWGGNGYTF. The chain couples TRBV12-3 or TRBV12-4 to TRBJ1-2, with a tentative D call TRBD1 (6 bases). The V end was cut by 3 bases, the J end by 6 bases, with 14 bases between. This CDR3 spans 14 amino acids.

The chain couples TRBV7-2 to TRBJ1-5; D is possibly TRBD1 (5 bases). Germline loops: CDR1 SGHTA, CDR2 FQGNSA. This CDR3 has 12 amino acids. The ends were cut back, 5 bases at V and 7 bases at J, with 9 bases in the middle. The CDR3 bases are TGTGCCAGCAGCCTGGACACCCAGCCCCAGCATTTT. Encoded protein: CASSLDTQPQHF.

This clonotype has more than one count but fewer than ten. V and J are TRBV2 and TRBJ2-2, with 11 bases fitting TRBD1. Germline-derived CDR1 and CDR2 are SNHLY and FYNNEI. With 6 bases clipped from V and 6 bases from J, the junction kept 0 bases outside the gene matches. The CDR3 is made up of 13 amino acids. CDR3 DNA: TGTGCCAGCAGGGGACAGGGGGCCGGGGAGCTGTTTTTT. It codes for CASRGQGAGELFF.

As for this clonotype: The conserved closing phenylalanine or tryptophan is absent in this CDR3, likely reflecting a read error. The chain recombines TRBV10-3 with TRBJ2-7; the D is unclear. This CDR3 region has 11 residues. Germline V gives CDR1 ENHRY, CDR2 SYGVKD. Trimming left V 3 bases short and J 2 bases short, with 2 bases between. CDR3 residues: CAISDTYEQYL. CDR3 bases: TGTGCCATCAGTGATACCTACGAGCAGTACCTC.

The gene calls are TRBV20-1 and TRBJ1-6; TRBD1 matches at 10 bases. Germline assignment: CDR1 DFQATT and CDR2 SNEGSKA (reference sequence). The length of the CDR3 is 17 residues. Unmatched junction bases numbered 12, after V lost 3 bases and J lost 7 bases. CDR3 DNA: TGCAGTGCTAGTCGGGTTCAGGGGACAGGGGAGAATTCACCCCTCCACTTT. Translation gives CSASRVQGTGENSPLHF.

The chain couples TRBV12-3 or TRBV12-4 to TRBJ2-4, with 9 bases aligning to TRBD2. The V gene end was trimmed by 2 bases and the J gene end by 0 bases; junction bases not matched to a gene: 11. CDR3 size: 19 residues. The DNA of the CDR3 is TGTGCCAGCAGTTTAATCAAGCGGGGGGCCCACCTAGCCAAAAACATTCAGTACTTC. Translation gives CASSLIKRGAHLAKNIQYF.

The chain has TRBV3-1 and TRBJ2-3; weak D call: TRBD2 (7 bases). Germline V gene data show CDR1 as LGHDT and CDR2 as YNNKEL (reference sequence). This CDR3 has 16 amino acids. Trimming removed 6 bases from V and 3 bases from J, with 19 bases in between. CDR3 sequence: CASRNFGGLTTDTQYF. The DNA of the CDR3 is TGTGCCAGCAGGAACTTCGGGGGGCTTACTACAGATACGCAGTATTTT.

This clonotype was detected only a few times. The chain joins TRBV29-1 to TRBJ2-5, with TRBD1 matching over 7 bases. The V segment lost 6 bases and the J segment 5 bases; nucleotides outside the gene matches: 9. The CDR3 has 13 residues. Germline assignment: CDR1 SQVTM and CDR2 ANQGSEA. The CDR3 here is CSVSTGIAETQYF. In nucleotides, the CDR3 is TGCAGCGTATCGACAGGGATCGCGGAGACCCAGTACTTC.

Concerning this clonotype itself: At one end, the junction sequence differs from germline, possibly due to a read error. The chain recombines TRBV5-1 with TRBJ2-7; tentatively, D is TRBD2 (5 bases). Germline lookup yields CDR1 SGHRS and CDR2 YFSETQ. The length of the CDR3 is 16 residues. In DNA, the CDR3 is TGCGACAGCAGTCGGGCGGCTAGCTTTGGTTCCAGCGAGCAGTACTTC. As protein: CDSSRAASFGSSEQYF.

This clonotype was detected a few times. The chain combines TRBV29-1 with TRBJ1-1, with TRBD1 as a possible D gene (6 bases). Germline CDR1 reads SQVTM; CDR2 reads ANQGSEA. Trimming took off 4 bases at V and 0 bases at J, with 18 bases between the two ends. The CDR3 extends over 16 amino acids. CDR3 DNA: TGCAGCGTTGGACCACAGGGAGTAGGGATGAACACTGAAGCTTTCTTT. Protein sequence: CSVGPQGVGMNTEAFF.

The gene calls are TRBV4-1 and TRBJ2-5; D possibly corresponds to TRBD2 (6 bases). The length of the CDR3 is 16 residues. Germline CDR1 reads MGHRA; CDR2 reads YSYEKL. V gave up 5 bases and J gave up 1 base, with 17 bases separating them. Written as DNA, the CDR3 is TGCGCCAGCAGCTCGACCCACGGGGGAAGCCAAGAGACCCAGTACTTC. Its protein product is CASSSTHGGSQETQYF.

This clonotype was counted many times. The chain recombines TRBV2 with TRBJ2-7; D not resolved. The CDR3 contains 11 residues. Trimming took 5 bases from V and 2 from J, leaving 4 bases between them. Germline V lookup: CDR1 SNHLY, CDR2 FYNNEI. CDR3 nucleotide sequence: TGTGCCAGCAGTTGGGCCTACGAGCAGTACTTC. Protein product: CASSWAYEQYF.

The CDR3 sequence: CASSQGISGRAADTQYF. The CDR3, as DNA: TGTGCCAGCAGCCAGGGGATTAGCGGGAGGGCCGCAGATACGCAGTATTTT. The chain joins TRBV7-2 to TRBJ2-3; 11 bases map to TRBD2. Germline V gene data show CDR1 as SGHTA and CDR2 as FQGNSA. With V trimmed by 5 bases and J by 4 bases, 11 bases remained unmatched. This CDR3 has 17 amino acids.

The rearrangement joins TRBV7-2 to TRBJ2-7; 7 nucleotides agree with TRBD1. The CDR3 has 16 amino acids. Losses at the gene ends were 0 bases for V and 4 bases for J; bases not matched to a gene: 9. CDR1 and CDR2 (germline): SGHTA, FQGNSA. DNA for the CDR3: TGTGCCAGCAGCTTAGCGGGGGCAGGGGGTTGGTACGAGCAGTACTTC. Amino acids: CASSLAGAGGWYEQYF. Complete variable domain (other parts from reference TRBV7-2 and TRBJ2-7): GAGVSQSPSNKVTEKGKDVELRCDPISGHTALYWYRQSLGQGLEFLIYFQGNSAPDKSGLPSDRFSAERTGGSVSTLTIQRTQQEDSAVYLCASSLAGAGGWYEQYFGPGTRLTVT.

J is TRBJ2-1 and V is TRBV29-1, with 8 bases aligning to TRBD2. CDR1 is SQVTM and CDR2 is ANQGSEA in the germline V gene. The trim removed 7 bases at V and 5 bases at J, leaving 13 bases unmatched. This CDR3 comprises 15 residues. The DNA of the CDR3 is TGCAGCGCCCAATCCGGGACTAGGAGGGACAATGAGCAGTTCTTC. This sequence encodes CSAQSGTRRDNEQFF.

This clonotype was observed a handful of times. J is TRBJ2-1 and V is TRBV9; the match to TRBD2 covers 7 bases. V gave up 3 bases and J gave up 6 bases; unmatched junction bases: 12. This CDR3 comprises 16 residues. Germline lookup yields CDR1 SGDLS and CDR2 YYNGEE. Here the CDR3 reads CASSATPAGDLNEQFF. For the CDR3, the DNA is TGTGCCAGCAGCGCCACCCCGGCGGGAGACCTCAATGAGCAGTTCTTC.

CDR3 residues: CSASPTANTEAFF. The CDR3 DNA is TGCAGTGCTAGCCCGACGGCTAACACTGAAGCTTTCTTT. The chain has TRBV20-1 and TRBJ1-1, with unresolved D. Trimming took 3 bases from V and 2 from J, leaving 10 bases between them. The CDR3 loop spans 13 amino acids. The germline V gene has CDR1 DFQATT and CDR2 SNEGSKA (reference sequence).

This chain links TRBV29-1 with TRBJ1-1, with D perhaps matching TRBD1 (5 bases). The V end was cut by 8 bases, the J end by 0 bases, with 10 bases between. Germline values: CDR1 SQVTM, CDR2 ANQGSEA. The CDR3 is 12 amino acids. DNA for the CDR3: TGCAGCACCAGGGAAATGAACACTGAAGCTTTCTTT. It codes for CSTREMNTEAFF.